This T cell receptor (beta chain) was identified in a study of regulatory dendritic cells for organ transplantation. Whole-study findings and limits: The most alloreactive TCR clonotypes were found in resting memory CD8+ cells. Memory CD8+ T cells were the most oligoclonal; naive cells were highly diverse. The authors noted considerable between-person heterogeneity in alloreactive memory CD8+ cells.

Regarding this clone: Its antigen remains unknown.

Looked up from germline, CDR1 is MDHEN and CDR2 is SYDVKM. This CDR3 comprises 15 residues. The V and J ends lost 4 bases and 4 bases respectively, with 17 bases between them. Naive CD45RA+ and memory CD45RO+ CD4+ or CD8+ T cells were FACS-sorted. Clones were sequenced by immunoSEQ multiplex PCR, and TCRdb holds only the in-frame ones, with some missing. The sample has fewer than 12,000 clones, under 80% seen once. This chain joins TRBV28 and TRBJ2-7; no clear D gene. This TCR was recovered from a human donor in good health. Sequenced material: memory CD8+ T cells from blood. Described subset: CD45RO+ memory T cells. CDR3 bases: TGTGCCAGCAGTTACATATGGTCGGGTCCTTACGAGCAGTACTTC. This codes for CASSYIWSGPYEQYF.